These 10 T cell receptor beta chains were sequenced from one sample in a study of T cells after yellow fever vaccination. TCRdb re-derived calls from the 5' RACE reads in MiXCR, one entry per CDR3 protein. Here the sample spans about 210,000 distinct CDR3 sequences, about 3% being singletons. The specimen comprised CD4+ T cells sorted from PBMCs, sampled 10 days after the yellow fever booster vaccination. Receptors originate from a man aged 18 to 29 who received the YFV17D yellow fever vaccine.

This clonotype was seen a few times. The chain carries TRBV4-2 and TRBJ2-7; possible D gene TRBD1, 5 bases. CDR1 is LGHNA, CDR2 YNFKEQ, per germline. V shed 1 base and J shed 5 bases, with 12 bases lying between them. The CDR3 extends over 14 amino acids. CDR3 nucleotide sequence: TGTGCCAGCAGCCAAGTTGGGGCGTCAGACGAGCAGTACTTC. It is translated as CASSQVGASDEQYF.

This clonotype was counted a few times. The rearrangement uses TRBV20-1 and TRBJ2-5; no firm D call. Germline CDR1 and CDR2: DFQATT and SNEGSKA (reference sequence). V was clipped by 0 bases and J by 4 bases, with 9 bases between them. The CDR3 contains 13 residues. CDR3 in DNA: TGCAGTGCTAGAGATCTACTCCCAGAGACCCAGTACTTC. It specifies CSARDLLPETQYF.

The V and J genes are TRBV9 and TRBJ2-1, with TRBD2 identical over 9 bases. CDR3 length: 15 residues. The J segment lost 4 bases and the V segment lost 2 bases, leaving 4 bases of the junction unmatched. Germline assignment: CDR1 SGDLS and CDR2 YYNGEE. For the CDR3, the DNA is TGTGCCAGCAGCGTCACGCTAGCGGGGTACAATGAGCAGTTCTTC. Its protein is CASSVTLAGYNEQFF.

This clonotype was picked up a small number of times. DNA of the CDR3: TGTGCCAGTAGTATCGGACTAGGACGCTCCTACAATGAGCAGTTCTTC. Translating gives CASSIGLGRSYNEQFF. The chain combines TRBV19 with TRBJ2-1; 7 positions agree with TRBD2. V was clipped by 3 bases and J by 0 bases; unmatched bases: 5. This CDR3 is built from 16 residues. CDR1 and CDR2 (germline): LNHDA, SQIVND (reference sequence).

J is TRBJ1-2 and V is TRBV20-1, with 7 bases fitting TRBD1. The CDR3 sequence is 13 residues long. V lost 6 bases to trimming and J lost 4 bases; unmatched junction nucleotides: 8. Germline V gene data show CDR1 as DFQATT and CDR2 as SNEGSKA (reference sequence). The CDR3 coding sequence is TGCAGTGCCCACAGGGGAGAGGGCTATGGCTACACCTTC. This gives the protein CSAHRGEGYGYTF.

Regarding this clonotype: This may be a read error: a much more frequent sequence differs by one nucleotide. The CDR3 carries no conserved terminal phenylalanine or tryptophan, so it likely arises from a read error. The CDR3 sequence is CASSPAGVGETQYI. DNA of the CDR3: TGTGCCAGCAGCCCCGCGGGGGTGGGAGAGACCCAGTACATC. The chain joins TRBV5-4 to TRBJ2-5, with 7 bases fitting TRBD2. V gave up 4 bases and J gave up 4 bases; unmatched junction bases: 7. The CDR3 runs 14 residues. Per germline, CDR1 SGHNT and CDR2 YYREEE (reference sequence).

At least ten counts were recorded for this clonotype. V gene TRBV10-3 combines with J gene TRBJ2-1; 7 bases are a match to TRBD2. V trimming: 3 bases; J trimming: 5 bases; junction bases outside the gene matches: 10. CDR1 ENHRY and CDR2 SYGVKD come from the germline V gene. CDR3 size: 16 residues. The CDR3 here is CAISDEGGGINNEQFF. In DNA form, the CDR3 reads TGTGCCATCAGTGATGAAGGCGGGGGAATCAACAATGAGCAGTTCTTC.

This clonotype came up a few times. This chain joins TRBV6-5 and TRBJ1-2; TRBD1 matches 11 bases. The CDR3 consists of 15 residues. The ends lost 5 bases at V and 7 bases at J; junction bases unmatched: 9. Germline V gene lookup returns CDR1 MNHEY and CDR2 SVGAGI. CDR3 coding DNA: TGTGCCAGCAGTCGCTCCGGACAGGGGGCGTCTGGCTACACCTTC. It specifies CASSRSGQGASGYTF.

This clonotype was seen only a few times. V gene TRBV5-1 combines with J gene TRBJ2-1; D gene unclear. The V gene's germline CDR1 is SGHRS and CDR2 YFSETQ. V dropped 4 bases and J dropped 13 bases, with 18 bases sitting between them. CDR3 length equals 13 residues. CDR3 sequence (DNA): TGCGCCAGCAGCCCACCTAGTCAGTTCCCTCAGTTCTTC. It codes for CASSPPSQFPQFF. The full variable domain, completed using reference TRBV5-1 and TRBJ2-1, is KAGVTQTPRYLIKTRGQQVTLSCSPISGHRSVSWYQQTPGQGLQFLFEYFSETQRNKGNFPGRFSGRQFSNSRSEMNVSTLELGDSALYLCASSPPSQFPQFFGPGTRLTVL.

CDR3 bases: TGTGCCAGCAGCCGAGTTTGGGGGGGCCCTATTTCCTACGAGCAGTACTTC. This sequence encodes CASSRVWGGPISYEQYF. This chain connects TRBV14 to TRBJ2-7; weak D call: TRBD2 (7 bases). From germline, CDR1 is SGHDN and CDR2 FVKESK. Trimming pared 4 bases from V and 1 base from J, leaving 20 bases between. The CDR3 consists of 17 residues.